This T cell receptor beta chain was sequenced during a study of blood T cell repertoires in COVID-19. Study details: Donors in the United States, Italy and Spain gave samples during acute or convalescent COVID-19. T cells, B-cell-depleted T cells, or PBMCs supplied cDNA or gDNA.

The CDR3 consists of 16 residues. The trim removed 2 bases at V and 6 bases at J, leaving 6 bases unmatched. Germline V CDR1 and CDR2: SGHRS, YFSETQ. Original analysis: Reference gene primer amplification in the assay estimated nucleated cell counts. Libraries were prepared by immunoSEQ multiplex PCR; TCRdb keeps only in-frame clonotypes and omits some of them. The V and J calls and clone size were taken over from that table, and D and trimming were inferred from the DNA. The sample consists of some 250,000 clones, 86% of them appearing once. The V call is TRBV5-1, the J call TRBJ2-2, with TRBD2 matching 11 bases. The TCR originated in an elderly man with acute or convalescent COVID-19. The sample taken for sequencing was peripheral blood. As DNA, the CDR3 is TGCGCCAGCAGCTTAAATAGCGGGAGGGCCGCCGGGGAGCTGTTTTTT. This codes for CASSLNSGRAAGELFF.